The clone carrying this T cell receptor (beta chain) came up a few times. Its antigen is unidentified. This sample stems from a study of T cell repertoires in cytomegalovirus infection. As for the study in general: It can be stated that public TCR beta signatures indicated CMV infection as well as a matching HLA type. Whole-study findings and limits: Dominant in the ex vivo response were TCR beta clonotypes restricted by HLA-C and specific for CMV.

This CDR3 region has 14 residues. J was trimmed by 1 base and V by 2 bases; bases with no gene match: 1. From germline, CDR1 is MNHNY and CDR2 SVGAGI (reference sequence). TCRdb re-derived calls from the reads in MiXCR, one entry per CDR3 protein. This table has about 310,000 distinct CDR3 sequences, around 9.6% appearing once. The V call is TRBV6-6, the J call TRBJ2-7; 8 bases line up with TRBD1. The origin of this receptor is a human donor in good health (CMV status not recorded). Some clones in this sample may be carry-over from other donors' samples. The sample consisted of PBMCs. Here the CDR3 DNA reads TGTGCCAGCAGTTACCGGACAGGGTCCTACGAGCAGTACTTC. Amino acid sequence: CASSYRTGSYEQYF.